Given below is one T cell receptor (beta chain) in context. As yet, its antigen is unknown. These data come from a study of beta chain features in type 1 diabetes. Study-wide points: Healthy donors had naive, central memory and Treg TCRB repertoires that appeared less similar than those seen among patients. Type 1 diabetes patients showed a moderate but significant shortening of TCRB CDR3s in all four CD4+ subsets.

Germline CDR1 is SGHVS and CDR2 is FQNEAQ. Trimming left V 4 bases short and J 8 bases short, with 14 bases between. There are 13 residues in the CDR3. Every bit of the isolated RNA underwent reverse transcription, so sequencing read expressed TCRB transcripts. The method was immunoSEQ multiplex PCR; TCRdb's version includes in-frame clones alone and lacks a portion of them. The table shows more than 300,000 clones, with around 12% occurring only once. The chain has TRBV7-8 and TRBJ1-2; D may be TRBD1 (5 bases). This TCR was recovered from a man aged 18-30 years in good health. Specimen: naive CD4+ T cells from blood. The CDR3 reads CASSSGRGEGYTF. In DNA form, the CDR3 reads TGTGCCAGCAGCTCCGGTCGGGGGGAAGGCTACACCTTC.